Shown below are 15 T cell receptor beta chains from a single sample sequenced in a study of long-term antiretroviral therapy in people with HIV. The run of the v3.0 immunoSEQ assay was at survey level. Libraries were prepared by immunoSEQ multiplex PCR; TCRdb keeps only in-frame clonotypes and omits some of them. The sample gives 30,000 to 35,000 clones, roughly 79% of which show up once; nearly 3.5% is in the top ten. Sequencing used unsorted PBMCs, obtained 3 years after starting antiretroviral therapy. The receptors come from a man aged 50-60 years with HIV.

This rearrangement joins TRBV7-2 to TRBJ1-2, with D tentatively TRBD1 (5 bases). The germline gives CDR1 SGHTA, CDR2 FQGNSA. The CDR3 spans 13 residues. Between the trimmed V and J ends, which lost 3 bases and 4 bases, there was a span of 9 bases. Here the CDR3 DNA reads TGTGCCAGCAGCTTGACAGACCCCTATGGCTACACCTTC. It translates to CASSLTDPYGYTF.

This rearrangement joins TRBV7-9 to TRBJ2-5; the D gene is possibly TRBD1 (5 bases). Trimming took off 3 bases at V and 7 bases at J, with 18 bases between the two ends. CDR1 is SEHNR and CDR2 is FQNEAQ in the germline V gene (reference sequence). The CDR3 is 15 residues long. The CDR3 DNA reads TGTGCCAGCAGCTTCCCCGGGCGGCGGCAGGGGACCCAGTACTTC. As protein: CASSFPGRRQGTQYF. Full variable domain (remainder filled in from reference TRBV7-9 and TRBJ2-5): DTGVSQNPRHKITKRGQNVTFRCDPISEHNRLYWYRQTLGQGPEFLTYFQNEAQLEKSRLLSDRFSAERPKGSFSTLEIQRTEQGDSAMYLCASSFPGRRQGTQYFGPGTRLLVL.

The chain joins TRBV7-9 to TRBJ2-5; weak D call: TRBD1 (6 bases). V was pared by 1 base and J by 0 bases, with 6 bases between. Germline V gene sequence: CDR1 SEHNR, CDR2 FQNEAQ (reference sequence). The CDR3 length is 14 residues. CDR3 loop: CASSLGGHQETQYF. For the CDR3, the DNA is TGTGCCAGCAGCTTAGGGGGGCACCAAGAGACCCAGTACTTC.

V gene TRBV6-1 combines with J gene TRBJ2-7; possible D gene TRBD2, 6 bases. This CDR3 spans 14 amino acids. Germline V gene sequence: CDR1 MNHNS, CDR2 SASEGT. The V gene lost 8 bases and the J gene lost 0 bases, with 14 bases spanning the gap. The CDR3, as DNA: TGTGCCAGCTATGGGGACTTTTCCTCCTACGAGCAGTACTTC. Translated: CASYGDFSSYEQYF.

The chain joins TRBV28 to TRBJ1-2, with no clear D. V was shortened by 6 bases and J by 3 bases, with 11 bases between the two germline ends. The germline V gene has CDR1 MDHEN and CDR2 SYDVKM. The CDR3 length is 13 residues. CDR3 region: CASSVVGDYGYTF. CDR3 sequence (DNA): TGTGCCAGCAGCGTGGTCGGGGACTATGGCTACACCTTC.

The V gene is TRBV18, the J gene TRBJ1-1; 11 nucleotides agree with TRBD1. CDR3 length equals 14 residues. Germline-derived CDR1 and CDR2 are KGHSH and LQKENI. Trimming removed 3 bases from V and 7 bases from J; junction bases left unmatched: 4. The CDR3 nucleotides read TGTGCCAGCTCACCCGGACAGGGGGCTGGTGAAGCTTTCTTT. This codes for CASSPGQGAGEAFF. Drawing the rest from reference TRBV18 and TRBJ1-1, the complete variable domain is NAGVMQNPRHLVRRRGQEARLRCSPMKGHSHVYWYRQLPEEGLKFMVYLQKENIIDESGMPKERFSAEFPKEGPSILRIQQVVRGDSAAYFCASSPGQGAGEAFFGQGTRLTVV.

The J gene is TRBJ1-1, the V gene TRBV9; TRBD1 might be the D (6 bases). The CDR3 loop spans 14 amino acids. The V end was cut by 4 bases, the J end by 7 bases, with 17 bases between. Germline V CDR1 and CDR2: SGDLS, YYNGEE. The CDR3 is CASSPTTGHIEAFF. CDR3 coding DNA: TGTGCCAGCAGCCCTACCACAGGGCACATTGAAGCTTTCTTT.

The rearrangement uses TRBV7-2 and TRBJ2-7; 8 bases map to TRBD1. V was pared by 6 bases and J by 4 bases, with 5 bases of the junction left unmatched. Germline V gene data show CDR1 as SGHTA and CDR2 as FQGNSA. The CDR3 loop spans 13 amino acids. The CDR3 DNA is TGTGCCAGCAGACAAGGACAGGGATACGAGCAGTACTTC. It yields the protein CASRQGQGYEQYF.

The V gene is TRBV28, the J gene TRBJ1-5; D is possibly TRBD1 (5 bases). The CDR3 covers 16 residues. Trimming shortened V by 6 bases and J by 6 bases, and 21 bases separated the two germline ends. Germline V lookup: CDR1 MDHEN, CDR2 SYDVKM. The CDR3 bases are TGTGCCAGCAGCCCAGGGTGGGCAGGGACGGGTCAGCCCCAGCATTTT. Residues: CASSPGWAGTGQPQHF. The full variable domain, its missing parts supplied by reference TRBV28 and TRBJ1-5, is DVKVTQSSRYLVKRTGEKVFLECVQDMDHENMFWYRQDPGLGLRLIYFSYDVKMKEKGDIPEGYSVSREKKERFSLILESASTNQTSMYLCASSPGWAGTGQPQHFGDGTRLSIL.

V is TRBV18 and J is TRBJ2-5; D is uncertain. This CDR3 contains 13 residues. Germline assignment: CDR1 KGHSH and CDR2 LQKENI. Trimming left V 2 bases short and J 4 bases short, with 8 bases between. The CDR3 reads CASSPGNIETQYF. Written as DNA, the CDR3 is TGTGCCAGCTCACCAGGGAACATAGAGACCCAGTACTTC.

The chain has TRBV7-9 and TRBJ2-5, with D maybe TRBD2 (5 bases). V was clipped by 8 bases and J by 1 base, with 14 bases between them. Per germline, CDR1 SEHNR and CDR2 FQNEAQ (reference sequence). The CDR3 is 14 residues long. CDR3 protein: CASWSERVQETQYF. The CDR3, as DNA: TGTGCCAGCTGGAGCGAGAGGGTCCAAGAGACCCAGTACTTC.

The CDR3 region is CASSNRGGETQYF. CDR3 coding DNA: TGTGCCAGCAGTAACAGGGGAGGAGAGACCCAGTACTTC. This chain connects TRBV6-5 to TRBJ2-5; tentatively, D is TRBD1 (7 bases). The germline gives CDR1 MNHEY, CDR2 SVGAGI. The CDR3 is 13 amino acids. V lost 5 bases and J lost 4, with 11 bases in between.

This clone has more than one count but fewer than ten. CDR3 region: CASSWDRRGSGANVLTF. The CDR3 DNA sequence: TGTGCCAGCAGTTGGGACAGGAGAGGGTCCGGGGCCAACGTCCTGACTTTC. The chain is built from TRBV27 and TRBJ2-6; 8 bases map to TRBD1. From germline, CDR1 is MNHEY and CDR2 SMNVEV (reference sequence). This CDR3 spans 17 amino acids. Trimming took 4 bases from V and 4 from J; bases not matched to a gene: 9.

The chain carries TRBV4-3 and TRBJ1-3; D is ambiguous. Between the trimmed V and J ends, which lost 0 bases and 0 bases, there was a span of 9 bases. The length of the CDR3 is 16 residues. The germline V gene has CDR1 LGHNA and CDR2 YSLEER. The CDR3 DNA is TGCGCCAGCAGCCAAGATAAACGGTCCTCTGGAAACACCATATATTTT. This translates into CASSQDKRSSGNTIYF.

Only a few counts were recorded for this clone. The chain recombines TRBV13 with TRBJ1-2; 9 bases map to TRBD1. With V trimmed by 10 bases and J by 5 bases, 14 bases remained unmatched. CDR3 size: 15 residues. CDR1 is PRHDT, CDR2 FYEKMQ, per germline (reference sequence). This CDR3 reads CATELWGQGNYGYTF. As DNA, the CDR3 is TGTGCCACCGAGCTTTGGGGACAGGGAAATTATGGCTACACCTTC.